The present T cell receptor (beta chain) was sequenced within a study of T cells in localized non-small cell lung cancer. The repertoire was sequenced with immunoSEQ multiplex PCR; TCRdb's copy has only in-frame clones and lacks some. Of about 12,000 clones listed, around 82% were seen once; the top ten hold roughly a fifth. Trimming removed 3 bases from V and 8 bases from J; junction bases left unmatched: 12. Germline loops: CDR1 SNHLY, CDR2 FYNNEI. The CDR3 consists of 15 residues. The sequence came from a male donor older than 55 with stage I lung adenocarcinoma. The specimen comprised peripheral blood, sampled before any cancer treatment. The V gene is TRBV2, the J gene TRBJ1-2; 7 nucleotides match TRBD1. The CDR3, as DNA: TGTGCCAGCAGTGATGAGAATACAGGGGTCGGCGGCTACACCTTC. As protein: CASSDENTGVGGYTF. The whole variable domain, remainder taken from reference TRBV2 and TRBJ1-2, is EPEVTQTPSHQVTQMGQEVILRCVPISNHLYFYWYRQILGQKVEFLVSFYNNEISEKSEIFDDQFSVERPDGSNFTLKIRSTKLEDSAMYFCASSDENTGVGGYTFGSGTRLTVV.